This TCR beta chain comes out of a study of blood T cell repertoires in COVID-19. Overall study: Collection of acute and convalescent COVID-19 samples took place in the United States, Italy and Spain. In each case, the material was cDNA or gDNA derived from T cells, B-cell-depleted T cells, or PBMCs.

CDR3 length: 14 residues. CDR1 and CDR2 from the germline V gene are SGHTA and FQGNSA. J was trimmed by 7 bases and V by 1 base; bases with no gene match: 4. As processed by the authors: Reference gene primer amplification gave nucleated cell count estimates. Measured with immunoSEQ multiplex PCR; TCRdb has only the in-frame clones, and not every one. V and J calls and clone size follow that table, whereas D and trimming were derived from the DNA. The sample comprises 270,000 or so clones, 89% of which are singletons, and about 4.5% rests with the top ten. The rearrangement links TRBV7-2 to TRBJ1-2; 9 nucleotides agree with TRBD1. Material: peripheral blood. The clonotype comes from a woman aged 40 to 55 who had recovered from COVID-19. CDR3 residues: CASSLEDRGGGYTF. The DNA of the CDR3 is TGTGCCAGCAGCTTAGAAGACAGGGGGGGTGGCTACACCTTC.